This T cell receptor beta chain was profiled in a study of control samples from healthy donors and cancer patients. CDR3 length: 14 residues. With 2 bases removed from V and 5 bases from J, the gap between germline ends came to 15 bases. From germline, CDR1 is GTSNPN and CDR2 SVGIG (reference sequence). This clone was observed a single time. Using immunoSEQ multiplex PCR, the repertoire was profiled, and TCRdb retains in-frame clones only, with some absent. The table shows fewer than 90,000 clones, with 94% occurring only once. The sequencing sample was made of blood. The chain combines TRBV30 with TRBJ2-5; D uncertain. This clonotype was obtained from a woman aged 40 to 50 in good health. The CDR3 here is CAWSSKTLRETQYF. The CDR3 nucleotides read TGTGCCTGGAGTAGTAAGACGTTAAGGGAGACCCAGTACTTC.